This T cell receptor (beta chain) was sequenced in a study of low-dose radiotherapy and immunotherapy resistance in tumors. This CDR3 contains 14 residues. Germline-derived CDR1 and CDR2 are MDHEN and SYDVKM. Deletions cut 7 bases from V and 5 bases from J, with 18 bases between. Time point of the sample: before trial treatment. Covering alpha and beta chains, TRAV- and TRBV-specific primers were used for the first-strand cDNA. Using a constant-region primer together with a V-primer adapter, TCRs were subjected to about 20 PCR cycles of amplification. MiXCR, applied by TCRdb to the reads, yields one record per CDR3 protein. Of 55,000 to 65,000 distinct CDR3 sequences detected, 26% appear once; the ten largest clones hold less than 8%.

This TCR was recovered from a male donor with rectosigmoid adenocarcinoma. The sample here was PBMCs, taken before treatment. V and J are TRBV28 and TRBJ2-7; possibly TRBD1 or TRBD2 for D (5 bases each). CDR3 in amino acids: CASNSPGPGHEQYF. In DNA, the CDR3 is TGTGCCAGCAACTCCCCGGGACCTGGGCACGAGCAGTACTTC. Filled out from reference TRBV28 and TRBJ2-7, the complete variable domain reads DVKVTQSSRYLVKRTGEKVFLECVQDMDHENMFWYRQDPGLGLRLIYFSYDVKMKEKGDIPEGYSVSREKKERFSLILESASTNQTSMYLCASNSPGPGHEQYFGPGTRLTVT.